This TCR beta chain was identified during a study of blood T cell repertoires in COVID-19. The CDR3 extends over 17 amino acids. The V and J ends lost 1 base and 8 bases, in that order; junction bases with no gene match: 14. Looked up from germline, CDR1 is SGDLS and CDR2 is YYNGEE. As handled by the study authors: Nucleated cell number was recorded as an estimate derived from reference gene primer amplification. The protocol was immunoSEQ multiplex PCR, while the TCRdb copy is restricted to in-frame clones and leaves out a portion. V, J and clone size were drawn from that table, and D and trimming were deduced from the DNA. The sample includes tens of thousands of clones, 87% of them seen just once.

This chain links TRBV9 with TRBJ2-1; 8 bases are shared with TRBD2. The sample was peripheral blood. The TCR originated in a man aged 55 to 70 with active COVID-19. CDR3 sequence reads: CASSVQSRGGLPHEQFF. Here the CDR3 DNA reads TGTGCCAGCAGCGTACAATCTCGGGGGGGCCTGCCCCATGAGCAGTTCTTC. Looking up the rest from reference TRBV9 and TRBJ2-1 gives the full variable domain: DSGVTQTPKHLITATGQRVTLRCSPRSGDLSVYWYQQSLDQGLQFLIQYYNGEERAKGNILERFSAQQFPDLHSELNLSSLELGDSALYFCASSVQSRGGLPHEQFFGPGTRLTVL.